These 17 T cell receptor beta chains were sequenced from one sample in a study of T cells after yellow fever vaccination. TCRdb redid the calling of the 5' RACE reads with MiXCR, one entry per CDR3 protein. This table holds 200,000 to 300,000 distinct CDR3 sequences, more than 6.5% found once. The material sequenced was CD4+ T cells sorted from PBMCs, taken on the day of the yellow fever booster vaccination. These receptors all stem from a man aged 30 to 45 who received the YFV17D yellow fever vaccine.

The J gene is TRBJ2-3, the V gene TRBV5-6; tentatively, D is TRBD2 (5 bases). The CDR3 is 17 residues long. V gave up 4 bases and J gave up 6 bases, with 24 bases separating them. Germline lookup yields CDR1 SGHDT and CDR2 YYEEEE. The CDR3 is CASSQATTTSNSDTQYF. DNA of the CDR3: TGTGCCAGCAGCCAAGCGACTACCACCAGCAACTCGGATACGCAGTATTTT.

This clonotype was observed a few times. This rearrangement joins TRBV29-1 to TRBJ2-1; D might be TRBD2 (5 bases). Germline V CDR1 and CDR2: SQVTM, ANQGSEA. This CDR3 comprises 15 residues. Trimming pared 3 bases from V and 0 bases from J, leaving 12 bases between. CDR3 in amino acids: CSVDPWRVSYNEQFF. As DNA, the CDR3 is TGCAGCGTTGACCCTTGGCGGGTCTCCTACAATGAGCAGTTCTTC.

There are many counts of this clonotype. The chain employs TRBV10-3 and TRBJ2-3; no reliable D call. The V gene's germline CDR1 is ENHRY and CDR2 SYGVKD. The V end lost 5 bases, the J end lost 7 bases, and 10 bases lay between the germline ends. This CDR3 has 12 residues. The CDR3 DNA is TGTGCCATCAGTCAAATAGCAAATACGCAGTATTTT. Its protein is CAISQIANTQYF.

This clonotype has a count of ten or more. The chain has TRBV7-9 and TRBJ1-6, with a possible D match to TRBD1 (5 bases). The CDR3 runs 13 residues. The V gene's germline CDR1 is SEHNR and CDR2 FQNEAQ (reference sequence). The V gene lost 4 bases and the J gene lost 9 bases, with 10 bases spanning the gap. The CDR3: CASSWGEASPLHF. CDR3 sequence (DNA): TGTGCCAGCAGCTGGGGGGAGGCTTCACCCCTCCACTTT.

This clonotype was recorded at least ten times. This chain links TRBV25-1 with TRBJ2-3, with 8 positions matching TRBD2. CDR3 length: 15 residues. The V and J ends lost 5 bases and 5 bases, in that order; junction bases with no gene match: 9. CDR1 is MGHDK, CDR2 SYGVNS, per germline. CDR3 amino acids: CASSRASGRGDTQYF. CDR3 bases: TGTGCCAGCAGTAGGGCGAGCGGGAGAGGAGATACGCAGTATTTT.

The chain recombines TRBV4-3 with TRBJ1-1; D is ambiguous. The CDR3 consists of 13 residues. Per the germline V gene, CDR1 is LGHNA and CDR2 is YSLEER. Trimming removed 1 base from V and 3 bases from J, with 6 bases in between. CDR3 protein: CASSQGYYTEAFF. The CDR3 DNA is TGCGCCAGCAGCCAAGGTTATTACACTGAAGCTTTCTTT.

V gene TRBV15 combines with J gene TRBJ2-7; D may be TRBD1 or TRBD2 (5 bases each). The length of the CDR3 is 14 residues. CDR1 LNHNV and CDR2 YYDKDF come from the germline V gene (reference sequence). The germline V and J ends were trimmed by 0 bases and 3 bases, with 9 bases remaining between them. CDR3 loop: CATSRDGGSYEQYF. In nucleotides, the CDR3 is TGTGCCACCAGCAGAGATGGGGGAAGCTACGAGCAGTACTTC. The full variable domain, its missing parts supplied by reference TRBV15 and TRBJ2-7, is DAMVIQNPRYQVTQFGKPVTLSCSQTLNHNVMYWYQQKSSQAPKLLFHYYDKDFNNEADTPDNFQSRRPNTSFCFLDIRSPGLGDTAMYLCATSRDGGSYEQYFGPGTRLTVT.

This clonotype was recorded at least ten times. V gene TRBV25-1 combines with J gene TRBJ1-1; no clear D gene. The CDR3 is 12 residues long. Per the germline V gene, CDR1 is MGHDK and CDR2 is SYGVNS. The germline V and J ends were trimmed by 2 bases and 11 bases, with 12 bases remaining between them. The DNA for the CDR3 is TGTGCCAGCAGTGAAATGGAACAGATGGCTTTCTTT. It codes for CASSEMEQMAFF.

This clonotype has ten or more counts. The chain combines TRBV9 with TRBJ2-2, with TRBD1 identical over 10 bases. The CDR3 is 21 residues long. V dropped 7 bases and J dropped 0; count of bases not matched to a gene: 21. The germline V gene encodes CDR1 SGDLS and CDR2 YYNGEE. CDR3 sequence: CASRILGGTGDLSPNTGELFF. For the CDR3, the DNA is TGTGCCAGCCGAATACTAGGAGGGACAGGGGACTTATCCCCGAACACCGGGGAGCTGTTTTTT.

This clonotype was seen ten or more times. The chain has TRBV30 and TRBJ1-1, with D possibly TRBD1 on 5 matching bases. The germline V and J ends were trimmed by 6 bases and 4 bases, with 12 bases remaining between them. The CDR3 is made up of 12 amino acids. Germline values: CDR1 GTSNPN, CDR2 SVGIG (reference sequence). CDR3 protein: CACERDSTEAFF. CDR3 nucleotide sequence: TGTGCCTGTGAGCGGGACTCCACTGAAGCTTTCTTT.

This clonotype was recorded a few times. This chain connects TRBV5-1 to TRBJ1-2, with D maybe TRBD1 (6 bases). The CDR3 sequence is 15 residues long. V dropped 4 bases and J dropped 4 bases, with 17 bases sitting between them. Germline loops: CDR1 SGHRS, CDR2 YFSETQ. The CDR3 here is CASSPNPGQSYGYTF. CDR3 DNA: TGCGCCAGCAGCCCCAACCCCGGACAGAGCTATGGCTACACCTTC.

The chain has TRBV24-1 and TRBJ2-6, with D perhaps matching TRBD1 or TRBD2 (5 bases each). V lost 4 bases and J lost 1, with 13 bases in between. CDR1 KGHDR and CDR2 SFDVKD come from the germline V gene. The CDR3 length is 17 residues. In DNA form, the CDR3 reads TGTGCCACCAGTGACTCCGGGACCCCGTCTGGGGCCAACGTCCTGACTTTC. Translated, it gives CATSDSGTPSGANVLTF.

The table lists this clonotype with a few counts. The genes are TRBV20-1 and TRBJ2-3, with D unresolved. The CDR3 is 12 residues long. The V end lost 5 bases, the J end lost 5 bases, and 11 bases lay between the germline ends. The germline gives CDR1 DFQATT, CDR2 SNEGSKA (reference sequence). The CDR3 is CSAGPSLDTQYF. In DNA, the CDR3 is TGCAGTGCTGGCCCGTCCTTAGATACGCAGTATTTT.

V gene TRBV29-1 combines with J gene TRBJ2-7, with TRBD1 matching over 8 bases. CDR1 is SQVTM and CDR2 is ANQGSEA in the germline V gene. The CDR3 has 14 amino acids. V dropped 6 bases and J dropped 5; count of bases not matched to a gene: 12. The CDR3 reads CSVKPPDRGNEQYF. The CDR3 nucleotides read TGCAGCGTAAAACCGCCTGACAGGGGAAACGAGCAGTACTTC.

This clonotype was counted between two and nine times. The genes are TRBV4-2 and TRBJ2-7, with TRBD1 identical over 8 bases. J was trimmed by 2 bases and V by 0 bases; bases with no gene match: 6. Per the germline V gene, CDR1 is LGHNA and CDR2 is YNFKEQ. CDR3 length: 16 residues. CDR3 DNA: TGTGCCAGCAGCCAAGAATGGGCACAGGGGGCCTACGAGCAGTACTTC. This encodes CASSQEWAQGAYEQYF.

This clonotype was detected many times. The chain recombines TRBV20-1 with TRBJ2-2, with D possibly being TRBD2 (6 bases). The CDR3 is made up of 14 amino acids. Germline V gene sequence: CDR1 DFQATT, CDR2 SNEGSKA (reference sequence). With 7 bases removed from V and 6 bases from J, the gap between germline ends came to 18 bases. CDR3 nucleotides: TGCAGTGTTCGTTCGGGGGTGGGACCCGGGGAGCTGTTTTTT. Its translation: CSVRSGVGPGELFF.

This clonotype was detected many times. This rearrangement joins TRBV9 to TRBJ1-2, with D possibly matching TRBD1 (6 bases). Germline-derived CDR1 and CDR2 are SGDLS and YYNGEE. CDR3 size: 15 residues. The V and J ends lost 3 bases and 0 bases respectively, with 12 bases between them. The CDR3 region has the DNA TGTGCCAGCAGCGAGAAGGGACACCCTAACTATGGCTACACCTTC. Translated: CASSEKGHPNYGYTF.